The clone carrying this T cell receptor beta chain was seen only a few times. This sample was taken from a study of cytomegalovirus exposure and HLA in healthy donors. The V segment lost 2 bases and the J segment 4 bases; nucleotides outside the gene matches: 6. The CDR3 runs 16 residues. Germline loops: CDR1 SGHNT, CDR2 YYREEE (reference sequence). PCR amplification relied on 60 Vbeta primers (plus 13 Jbeta primers). Method: immunoSEQ multiplex PCR; TCRdb's copy keeps in-frame clones and lacks some. The data contain 100,000 to 150,000 clones, 65% to 85% of them singletons. The origin of this receptor is a woman aged 18-29 years in good health and CMV-seronegative. Input material: PBMCs. The chain is built from TRBV5-4 and TRBJ2-1, with TRBD2 matching over 10 bases. In nucleotides, the CDR3 is TGTGCCAGCAGCTTACCTAGCGGGAGTATGTACAATGAGCAGTTCTTC. Amino acid sequence: CASSLPSGSMYNEQFF.